This TCR beta chain was recorded in a study of blood T cell repertoires in COVID-19. On the study more broadly: Samples taken during acute and convalescent COVID-19 were collected in the United States, Italy and Spain. T cells, B-cell-depleted T cells, or PBMCs provided the cDNA or gDNA that served as material.

V was trimmed by 4 bases and J by 0 bases, leaving 11 bases between them. This CDR3 has 15 residues. Germline V CDR1 and CDR2: SGHTA, FQGNSA. Authors' data handling: The assay estimated nucleated cells by amplifying reference gene primers. Sequencing was performed with immunoSEQ multiplex PCR; in TCRdb, only in-frame clones are kept and a portion is missing. The V and J calls and clone size are taken from that table; D and trimming were inferred from the DNA. The repertoire consists of approximately 100,000 clones, with 91% occurring once and the leading ten covering around 5.8%. The rearrangement links TRBV7-2 to TRBJ2-3, with D possibly being TRBD2 (5 bases). Sequencing was done on a sample of peripheral blood. The source is a human donor in a cohort sampled during active COVID-19. The CDR3 loop is CASSWRTLSTDTQYF. DNA of the CDR3: TGTGCCAGCAGCTGGAGGACTTTAAGCACAGATACGCAGTATTTT.